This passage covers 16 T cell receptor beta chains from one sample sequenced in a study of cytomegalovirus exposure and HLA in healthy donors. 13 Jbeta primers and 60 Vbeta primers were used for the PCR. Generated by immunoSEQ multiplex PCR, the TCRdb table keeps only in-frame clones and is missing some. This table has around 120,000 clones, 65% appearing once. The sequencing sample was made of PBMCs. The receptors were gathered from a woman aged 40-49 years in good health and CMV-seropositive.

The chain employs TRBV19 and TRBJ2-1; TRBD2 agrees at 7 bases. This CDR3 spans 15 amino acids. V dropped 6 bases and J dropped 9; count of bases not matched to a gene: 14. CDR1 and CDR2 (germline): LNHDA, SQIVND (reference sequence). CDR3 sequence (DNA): TGTGCCAGTAGGGGAAGACGGGAGGAAGGAGGTGAGCAGTTCTTC. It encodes CASRGRREEGGEQFF. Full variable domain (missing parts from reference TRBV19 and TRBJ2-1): DGGITQSPKYLFRKEGQNVTLSCEQNLNHDAMYWYRQDPGQGLRLIYYSQIVNDFQKGDIAEGYSVSREKKESFPLTVTSAQKNPTAFYLCASRGRREEGGEQFFGPGTRLTVL.

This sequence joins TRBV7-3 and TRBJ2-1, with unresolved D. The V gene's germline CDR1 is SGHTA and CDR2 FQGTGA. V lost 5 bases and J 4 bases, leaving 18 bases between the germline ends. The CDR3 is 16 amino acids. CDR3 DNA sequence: TGTGCCAGCAGCGCTCAAACCCTTGGGCGATACAATGAGCAGTTCTTC. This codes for CASSAQTLGRYNEQFF.

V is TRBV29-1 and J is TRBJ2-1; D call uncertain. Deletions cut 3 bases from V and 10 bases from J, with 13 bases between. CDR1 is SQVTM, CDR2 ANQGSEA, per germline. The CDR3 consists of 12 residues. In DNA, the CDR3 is TGCAGCGTTGATTCTGGGCCGGCGGAGCAGTTCTTC. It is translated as CSVDSGPAEQFF.

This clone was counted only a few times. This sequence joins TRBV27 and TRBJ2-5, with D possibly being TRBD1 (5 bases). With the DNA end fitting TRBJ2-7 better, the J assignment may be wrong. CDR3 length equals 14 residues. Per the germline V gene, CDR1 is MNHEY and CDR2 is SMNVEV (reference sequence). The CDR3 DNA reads TGTGCCAGCAGTTTAAGGGGAAGGGCGTACGAGCAGTACTTC. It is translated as CASSLRGRAYEQYF.

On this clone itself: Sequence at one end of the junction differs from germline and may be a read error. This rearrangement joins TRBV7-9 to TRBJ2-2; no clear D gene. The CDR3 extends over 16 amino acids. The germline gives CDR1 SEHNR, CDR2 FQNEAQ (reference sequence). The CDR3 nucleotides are TGTTCCAGCAGCGCCTCATCAGGTTTCTATACCGGGGAGCTGTTTTTT. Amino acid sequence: CSSSASSGFYTGELFF.

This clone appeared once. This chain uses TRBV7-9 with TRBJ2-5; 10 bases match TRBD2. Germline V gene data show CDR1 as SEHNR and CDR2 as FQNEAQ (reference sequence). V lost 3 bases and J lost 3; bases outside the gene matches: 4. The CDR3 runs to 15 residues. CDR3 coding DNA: TGTGCCAGCAGCTTCAGGCTAGCGGGAGAAGAGACCCAGTACTTC. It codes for CASSFRLAGEETQYF.

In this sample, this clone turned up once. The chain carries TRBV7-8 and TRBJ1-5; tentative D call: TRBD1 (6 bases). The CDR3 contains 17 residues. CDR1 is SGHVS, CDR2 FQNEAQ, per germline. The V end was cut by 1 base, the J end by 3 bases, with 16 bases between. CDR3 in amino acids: CASSLEARGRSNQPQHF. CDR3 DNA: TGTGCCAGCAGCTTAGAAGCCAGGGGTAGGTCCAATCAGCCCCAGCATTTT.

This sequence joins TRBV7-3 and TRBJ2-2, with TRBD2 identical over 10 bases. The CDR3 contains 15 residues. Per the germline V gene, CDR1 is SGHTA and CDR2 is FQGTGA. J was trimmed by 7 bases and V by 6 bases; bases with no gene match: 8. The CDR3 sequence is CASRAGASGSGELFF. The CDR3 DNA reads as TGTGCCAGCAGGGCAGGGGCTAGCGGGAGCGGGGAGCTGTTTTTT.

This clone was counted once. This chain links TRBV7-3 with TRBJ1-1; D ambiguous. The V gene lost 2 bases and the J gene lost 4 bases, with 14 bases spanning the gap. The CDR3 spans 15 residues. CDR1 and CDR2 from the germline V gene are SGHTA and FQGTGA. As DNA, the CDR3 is TGTGCCAGCAGCTTATTGGCGGCCGCAGTCACTGAAGCTTTCTTT. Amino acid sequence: CASSLLAAAVTEAFF.

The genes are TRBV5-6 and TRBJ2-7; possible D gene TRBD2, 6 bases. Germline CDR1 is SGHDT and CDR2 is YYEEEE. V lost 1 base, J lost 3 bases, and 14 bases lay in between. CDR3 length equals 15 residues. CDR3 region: CASSLRGYVGYEQYF. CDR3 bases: TGTGCCAGCAGCTTGCGGGGGTATGTGGGCTACGAGCAGTACTTC.

The CDR3 nucleotides are TGTGCCAGCAGCTTACCCGTGGAGGATGGCTACACCTTC. This translates into CASSLPVEDGYTF. V gene TRBV7-9 combines with J gene TRBJ1-2; no firm D call. Trimming removed 2 bases at V and 6 bases at J, with 10 bases between. The CDR3 is 13 residues long. Germline lookup yields CDR1 SEHNR and CDR2 FQNEAQ (reference sequence).

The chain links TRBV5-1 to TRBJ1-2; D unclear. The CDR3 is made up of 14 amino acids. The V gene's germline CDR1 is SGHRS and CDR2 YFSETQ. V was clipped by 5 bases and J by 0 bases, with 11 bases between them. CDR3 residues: CASRGDVTNYGYTF. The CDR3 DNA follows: TGCGCCAGCAGGGGAGACGTAACTAACTATGGCTACACCTTC.

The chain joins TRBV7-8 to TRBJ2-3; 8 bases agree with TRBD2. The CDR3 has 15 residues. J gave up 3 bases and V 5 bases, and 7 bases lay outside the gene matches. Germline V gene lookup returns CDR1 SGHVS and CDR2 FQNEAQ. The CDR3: CASSPGTRETDTQYF. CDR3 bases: TGTGCCAGCAGCCCCGGGACTAGAGAGACAGATACGCAGTATTTT. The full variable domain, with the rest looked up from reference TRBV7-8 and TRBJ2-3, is GAGVSQSPRYKVAKRGQDVALRCDPISGHVSLFWYQQALGQGPEFLTYFQNEAQLDKSGLPSDRFFAERPEGSVSTLKIQRTQQEDSAVYLCASSPGTRETDTQYFGPGTRLTVL.

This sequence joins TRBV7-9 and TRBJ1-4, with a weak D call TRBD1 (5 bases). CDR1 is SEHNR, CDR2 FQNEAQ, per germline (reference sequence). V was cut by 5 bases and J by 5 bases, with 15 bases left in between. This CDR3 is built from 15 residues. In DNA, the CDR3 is TGTGCCAGCAGCCCGCGTGTGGCAGGGAATGAAAAACTGTTTTTT. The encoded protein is CASSPRVAGNEKLFF.

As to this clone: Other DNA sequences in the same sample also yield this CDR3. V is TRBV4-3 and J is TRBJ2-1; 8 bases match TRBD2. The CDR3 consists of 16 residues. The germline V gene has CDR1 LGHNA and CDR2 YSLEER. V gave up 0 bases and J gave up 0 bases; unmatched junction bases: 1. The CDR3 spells CASSQDSGSSYNEQFF. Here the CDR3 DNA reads TGCGCCAGCAGCCAAGACAGCGGGAGCTCCTACAATGAGCAGTTCTTC.

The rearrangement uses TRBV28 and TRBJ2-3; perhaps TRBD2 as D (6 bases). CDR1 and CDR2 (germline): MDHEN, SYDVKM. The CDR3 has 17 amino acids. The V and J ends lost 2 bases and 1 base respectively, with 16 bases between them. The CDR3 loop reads CASSLGWAGSGTDTQYF. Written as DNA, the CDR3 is TGTGCCAGCAGTTTAGGGTGGGCGGGATCCGGCACAGATACGCAGTATTTT.